Listed here is a single TCR beta chain. The germline V gene encodes CDR1 SEHNR and CDR2 FQNEAQ (reference sequence). The CDR3 has 16 amino acids. V was clipped by 4 bases and J by 3 bases, with 17 bases between them. TCRdb used MiXCR to reprocess the RT-PCR reads, holding one entry per CDR3 protein. The table lists more than 450,000 distinct CDR3 sequences, 11% of them singletons, with approximately 10% in the top ten. The entry originates in a study of response to subunit inactivated influenza vaccine. These same data were also listed under a study on T cells expressing NK-cell markers. That source notes: 5'RACE template switching built TCR beta cDNA with unique molecular identifiers.

The sequencing here drew on PBMCs from blood, taken on the day of vaccination. The TCR comes from a man aged 50 to 60 who received an inactivated influenza vaccine. The V and J genes are TRBV7-9 and TRBJ2-3; D is ambiguous. This CDR3 reads CASSSPDPGKTDTQYF. CDR3 nucleotide sequence: TGTGCCAGCAGCTCTCCCGACCCTGGTAAAACAGATACGCAGTATTTT.